This TCR beta chain was profiled in a study of immune heterogeneity within non-small cell lung tumors. Study-wide background: It was found that the tumors were a handful of squamous cell carcinomas, around 11 non-squamous carcinomas and 1 not otherwise specified. The study, taken as a whole, reports: Recurrence of the same dominant CDR3 beta clonotypes was seen across tumor sites within a patient, and site-unique high-frequency clones were present alongside them.

Per sample, roughly 600 ng of bulk tumor genomic DNA was the template used. Several biopsies per primary tumor, spaced far apart, were taken during surgery. Patients with untreated, newly diagnosed non-small cell lung cancer underwent curative surgery. CDR3 length: 18 amino acids. V was pared by 2 bases and J by 0 bases, with 7 bases of the junction left unmatched. CDR1 MNHEY and CDR2 SVGEGT come from the germline V gene. Amplification of TCR beta CDR3 was performed by multiplex PCR with 32 V and 13 J primers. TCRdb ran MiXCR on the multiplex PCR reads and lists one entry per CDR3 protein. The sample holds tens of thousands of distinct CDR3 sequences, 27% seen once. At least ten counts were recorded for this clonotype. Its target is unknown.

The chain couples TRBV6-2 or TRBV6-3 to TRBJ1-5, with 10 positions matching TRBD1. The clonotype originates from a middle-aged man with non-small cell lung cancer. The sequenced sample was lung tumor tissue. As DNA, the CDR3 is TGTGCCAGCAGTTACACCGGGACAGGGGCTTATAGCAATCAGCCCCAGCATTTT. It specifies CASSYTGTGAYSNQPQHF.